Reported below is one T cell receptor beta chain. Its specificity is unknown. These data belong to a study of glioma-infiltrating T cells. The CDR3 has 15 residues. Per the germline V gene, CDR1 is KGHSH and CDR2 is LQKENI. V shed 4 bases and J shed 0 bases, with 12 bases lying between them. Amplification of TCR alpha and beta CDR3 regions from RNA used iRepertoire nested multiplex PCR. Tissue mRNA or PBMC total RNA, about 90-450 ng, went into one-step reverse transcription and amplification. TCRdb reprocessed the multiplex PCR reads with MiXCR, giving one entry per CDR3 protein. The sample holds about 99,000 distinct CDR3 sequences, 25% to 35% seen once. Whole-study results and caveats: Tissue-blood divergence was below expectation in non-neoplastic patients, above in gliomas.

The chain employs TRBV18 and TRBJ2-5, with D maybe TRBD2 (5 bases). This sequence was found in a human donor with low-grade glioma or glioblastoma, undergoing nonglioma brain surgery, or in good health (not recorded which). The sample comprised glioma tissue, nonneoplastic brain tissue, or PBMCs (not recorded which). The CDR3 nucleotides read TGTGCCAGCTCACTCTCCAGCGGAAACCAAGAGACCCAGTACTTC. As protein: CASSLSSGNQETQYF.